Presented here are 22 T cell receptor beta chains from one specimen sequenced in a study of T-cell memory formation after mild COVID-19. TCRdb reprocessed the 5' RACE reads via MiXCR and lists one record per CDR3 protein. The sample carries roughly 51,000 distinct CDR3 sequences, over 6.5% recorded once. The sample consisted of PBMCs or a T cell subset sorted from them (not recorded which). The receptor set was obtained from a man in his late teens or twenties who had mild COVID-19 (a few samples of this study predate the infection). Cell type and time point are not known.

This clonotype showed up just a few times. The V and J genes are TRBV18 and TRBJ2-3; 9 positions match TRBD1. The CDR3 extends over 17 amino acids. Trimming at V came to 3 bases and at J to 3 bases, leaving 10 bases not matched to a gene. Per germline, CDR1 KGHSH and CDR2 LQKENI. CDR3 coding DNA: TGTGCCAGCTCACCCCTCCGGGACAGGGTCGGGACAGATACGCAGTATTTT. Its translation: CASSPLRDRVGTDTQYF.

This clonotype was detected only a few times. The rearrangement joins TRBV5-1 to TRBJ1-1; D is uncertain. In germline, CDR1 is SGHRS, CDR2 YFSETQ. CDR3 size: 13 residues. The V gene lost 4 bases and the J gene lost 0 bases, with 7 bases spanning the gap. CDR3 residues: CASSPQMNTEAFF. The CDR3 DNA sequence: TGCGCCAGCAGCCCACAGATGAACACTGAAGCTTTCTTT.

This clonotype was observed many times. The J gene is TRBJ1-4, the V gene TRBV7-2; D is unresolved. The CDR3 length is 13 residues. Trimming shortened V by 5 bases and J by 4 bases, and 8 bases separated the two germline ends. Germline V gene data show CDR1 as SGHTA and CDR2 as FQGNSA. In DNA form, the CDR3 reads TGTGCCAGCAGCCCCCGTCTTAATGAAAAACTGTTTTTT. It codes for CASSPRLNEKLFF.

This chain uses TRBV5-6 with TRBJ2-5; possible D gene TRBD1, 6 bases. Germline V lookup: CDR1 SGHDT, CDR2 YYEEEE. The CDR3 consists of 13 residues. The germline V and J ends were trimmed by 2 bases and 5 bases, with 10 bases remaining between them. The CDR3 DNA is TGTGCCAGCAGCTTCCTCCAGGGGGAGACCCAGTACTTC. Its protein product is CASSFLQGETQYF.

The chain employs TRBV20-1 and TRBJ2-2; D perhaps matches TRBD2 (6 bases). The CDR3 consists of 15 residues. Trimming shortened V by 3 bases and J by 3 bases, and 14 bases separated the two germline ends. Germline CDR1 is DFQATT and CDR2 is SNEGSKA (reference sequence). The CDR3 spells CSASGYGRHTGELFF. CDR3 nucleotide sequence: TGCAGTGCTAGTGGGTACGGGAGACACACCGGGGAGCTGTTTTTT.

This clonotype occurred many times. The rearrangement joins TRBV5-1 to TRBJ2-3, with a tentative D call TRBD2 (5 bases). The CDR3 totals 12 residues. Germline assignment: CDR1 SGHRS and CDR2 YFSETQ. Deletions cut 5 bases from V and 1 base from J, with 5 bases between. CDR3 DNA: TGCGCCAGCAGGGAGGGCACAGATACGCAGTATTTT. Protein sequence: CASREGTDTQYF.

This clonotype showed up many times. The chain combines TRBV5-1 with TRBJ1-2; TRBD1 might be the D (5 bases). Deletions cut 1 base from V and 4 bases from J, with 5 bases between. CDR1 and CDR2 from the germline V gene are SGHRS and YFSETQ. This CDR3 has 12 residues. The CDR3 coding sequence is TGCGCCAGCAGCTTGCAGGGCTATGGCTACACCTTC. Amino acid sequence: CASSLQGYGYTF.

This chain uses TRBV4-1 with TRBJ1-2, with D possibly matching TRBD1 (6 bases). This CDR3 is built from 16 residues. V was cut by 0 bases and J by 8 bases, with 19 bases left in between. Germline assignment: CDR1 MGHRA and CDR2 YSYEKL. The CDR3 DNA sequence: TGCGCCAGCAGCCAAGAATGGTCAAACAGGGTTGGCGGCTACACCTTC. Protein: CASSQEWSNRVGGYTF.

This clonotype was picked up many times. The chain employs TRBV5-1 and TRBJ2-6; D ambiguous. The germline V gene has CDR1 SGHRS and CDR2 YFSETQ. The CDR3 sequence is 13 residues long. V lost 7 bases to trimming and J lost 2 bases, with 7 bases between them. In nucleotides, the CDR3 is TGCGCCAGCCGCGACCCTGGGGCCAACGTCCTGACTTTC. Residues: CASRDPGANVLTF.

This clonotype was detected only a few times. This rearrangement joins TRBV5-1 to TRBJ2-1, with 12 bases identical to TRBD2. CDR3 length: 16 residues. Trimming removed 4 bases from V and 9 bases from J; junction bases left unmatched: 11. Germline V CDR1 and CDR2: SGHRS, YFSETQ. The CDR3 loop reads CASSANPSGGAAEQFF. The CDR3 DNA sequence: TGCGCCAGCAGCGCAAACCCTAGCGGGGGGGCCGCTGAGCAGTTCTTC.

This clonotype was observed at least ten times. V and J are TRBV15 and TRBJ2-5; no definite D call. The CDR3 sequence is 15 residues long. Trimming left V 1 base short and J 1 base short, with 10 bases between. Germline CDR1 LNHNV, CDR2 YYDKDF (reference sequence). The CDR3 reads CATSRVAKSQETQYF. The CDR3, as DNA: TGTGCCACCAGCAGAGTGGCGAAGTCCCAAGAGACCCAGTACTTC.

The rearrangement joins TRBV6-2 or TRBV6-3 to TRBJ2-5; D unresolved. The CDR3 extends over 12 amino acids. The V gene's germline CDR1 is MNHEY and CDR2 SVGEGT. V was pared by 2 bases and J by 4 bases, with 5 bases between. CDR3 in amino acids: CASSYPSETQYF. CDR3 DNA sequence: TGTGCCAGCAGTTACCCATCAGAGACCCAGTACTTC.

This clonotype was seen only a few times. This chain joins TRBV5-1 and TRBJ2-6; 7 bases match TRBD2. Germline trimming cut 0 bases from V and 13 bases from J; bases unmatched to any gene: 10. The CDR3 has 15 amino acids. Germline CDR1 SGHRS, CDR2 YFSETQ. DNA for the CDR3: TGCGCCAGCAGCTTGGAGGGAGGGCACTCGAGGGTCCTGACTTTC. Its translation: CASSLEGGHSRVLTF. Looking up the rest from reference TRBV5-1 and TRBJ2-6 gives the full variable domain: KAGVTQTPRYLIKTRGQQVTLSCSPISGHRSVSWYQQTPGQGLQFLFEYFSETQRNKGNFPGRFSGRQFSNSRSEMNVSTLELGDSALYLCASSLEGGHSRVLTFGAGSRLTVL.

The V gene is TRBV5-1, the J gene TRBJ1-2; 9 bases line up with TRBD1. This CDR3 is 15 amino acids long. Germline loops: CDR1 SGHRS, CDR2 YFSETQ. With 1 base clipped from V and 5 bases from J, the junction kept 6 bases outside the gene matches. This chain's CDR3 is CASSLTGTGWYGYTF. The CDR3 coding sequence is TGCGCCAGCAGCTTGACCGGGACAGGGTGGTATGGCTACACCTTC.

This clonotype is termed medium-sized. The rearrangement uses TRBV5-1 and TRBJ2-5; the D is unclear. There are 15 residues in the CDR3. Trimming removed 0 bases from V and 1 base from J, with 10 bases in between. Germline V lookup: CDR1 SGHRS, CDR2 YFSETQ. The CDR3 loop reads CASSLGDTSQETQYF. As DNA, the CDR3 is TGCGCCAGCAGCTTGGGAGACACGAGCCAAGAGACCCAGTACTTC.

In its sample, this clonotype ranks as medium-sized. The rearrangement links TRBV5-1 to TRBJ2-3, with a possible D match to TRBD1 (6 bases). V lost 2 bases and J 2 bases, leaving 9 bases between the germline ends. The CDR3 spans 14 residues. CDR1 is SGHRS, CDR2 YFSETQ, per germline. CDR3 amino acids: CASSLGGITDTQYF. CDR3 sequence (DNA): TGCGCCAGCAGCTTAGGGGGTATCACAGATACGCAGTATTTT.

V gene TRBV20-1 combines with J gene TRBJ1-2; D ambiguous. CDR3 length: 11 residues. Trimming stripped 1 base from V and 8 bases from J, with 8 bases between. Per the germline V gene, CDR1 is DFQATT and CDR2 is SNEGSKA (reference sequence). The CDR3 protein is CSARAATGYTF. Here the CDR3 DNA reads TGCAGTGCTAGAGCGGCGACCGGCTACACCTTC.

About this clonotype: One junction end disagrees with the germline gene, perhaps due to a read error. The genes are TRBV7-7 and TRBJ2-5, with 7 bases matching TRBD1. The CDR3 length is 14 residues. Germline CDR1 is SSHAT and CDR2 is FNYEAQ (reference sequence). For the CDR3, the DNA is TGTGCTAGCAGCCTGACAGGGCCGGTAGAGACCCAGTACTTC. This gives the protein CASSLTGPVETQYF.

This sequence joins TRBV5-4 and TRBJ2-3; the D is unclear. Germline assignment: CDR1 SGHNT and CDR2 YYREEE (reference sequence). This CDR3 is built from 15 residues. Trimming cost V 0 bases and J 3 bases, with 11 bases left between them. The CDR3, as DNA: TGTGCCAGCAGCTTGGGGAGCTCGGGTACAGATACGCAGTATTTT. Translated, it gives CASSLGSSGTDTQYF.

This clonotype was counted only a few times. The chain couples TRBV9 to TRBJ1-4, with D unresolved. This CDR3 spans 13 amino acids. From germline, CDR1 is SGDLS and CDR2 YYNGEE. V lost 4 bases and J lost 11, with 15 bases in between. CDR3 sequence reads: CASSTGPADKLFF. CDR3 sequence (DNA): TGTGCCAGCAGCACCGGACCGGCGGACAAACTGTTTTTT.

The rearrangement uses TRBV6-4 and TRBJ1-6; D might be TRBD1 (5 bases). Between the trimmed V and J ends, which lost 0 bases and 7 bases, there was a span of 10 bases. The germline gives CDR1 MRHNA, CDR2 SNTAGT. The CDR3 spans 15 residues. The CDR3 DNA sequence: TGTGCCAGCAGTGACTCGGCAGGGATGAATTCACCCCTCCACTTT. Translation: CASSDSAGMNSPLHF.

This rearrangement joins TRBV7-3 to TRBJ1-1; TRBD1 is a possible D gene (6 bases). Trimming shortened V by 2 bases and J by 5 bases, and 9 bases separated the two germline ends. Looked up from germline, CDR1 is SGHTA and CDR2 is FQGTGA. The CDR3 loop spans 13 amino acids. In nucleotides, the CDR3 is TGTGCCAGCAGCTTATTACAGGGAACTGAAGCTTTCTTT. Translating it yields CASSLLQGTEAFF.